Each of the 23 T cell receptor beta chains below was sequenced from the same sample in a study of shared clonotypes between healthy human individuals. This table comes from immunoSEQ multiplex PCR, and its TCRdb copy is limited to in-frame clones, with some not included. The sample comprises around 550,000 clones, 90% to 96% of which are singletons, and 0.06% rests with the top ten. Sequences were obtained from naive CD4+ T cells sorted from blood. Regarding subset: CD45RA+ positively selected. These receptors were obtained from a woman in her twenties or thirties in good health.

The chain employs TRBV10-2 and TRBJ2-7; TRBD2 agrees at 8 bases. CDR1 is WSHSY and CDR2 is SAAADI in the germline V gene. V gave up 6 bases and J gave up 6 bases; unmatched junction bases: 19. CDR3 length: 17 residues. CDR3 residues: CASSGTRDVIFPSEQYF. The CDR3 region has the DNA TGCGCCAGCAGCGGGACTAGGGACGTCATTTTTCCTAGCGAGCAGTACTTC.

This chain joins TRBV7-8 and TRBJ2-6; TRBD1 is a possible D gene (6 bases). Germline V lookup: CDR1 SGHVS, CDR2 FQNEAQ. This CDR3 is built from 16 residues. The germline V and J ends were trimmed by 3 bases and 0 bases, with 9 bases remaining between them. For the CDR3, the DNA is TGTGCCAGCAGCTTCGACAGGAACTCTGGGGCCAACGTCCTGACTTTC. Translation: CASSFDRNSGANVLTF.

V is TRBV7-3 and J is TRBJ2-7, with 9 bases that match TRBD2. CDR3 length equals 14 residues. The germline V gene encodes CDR1 SGHTA and CDR2 FQGTGA. V gave up 5 bases and J gave up 6 bases; unmatched junction bases: 8. The CDR3 loop reads CASSTGGRAVEQYF. The CDR3 coding sequence is TGTGCCAGCAGCACCGGCGGGAGGGCCGTCGAGCAGTACTTC.

V usage is TRBV28 and J usage is TRBJ2-6, with no clear D. Looked up from germline, CDR1 is MDHEN and CDR2 is SYDVKM. This CDR3 contains 12 residues. The V gene lost 10 bases and the J gene lost 1 base, with 5 bases spanning the gap. The CDR3 spells CATQSGANVLTF. For the CDR3, the DNA is TGTGCCACCCAGTCTGGGGCCAACGTCCTGACTTTC.

Comment on this clone: The limits of the CDR3 on the DNA are not certain, so only TCRdb's listed CDR3 is given. The genes are TRBV7-2 and TRBJ2-3; the table's D gene call, TRBD1, was not cross checked with the DNA. The CDR3 region is 16 residues in length, termini included. Germline V gene sequence: CDR1 SGHTA, CDR2 FQGNSA. CDR3 amino acids: CASSFLWAGGTDTQYF.

The chain uses TRBV11-2 and TRBJ1-2; 8 bases fit TRBD1. This CDR3 spans 15 amino acids. Germline CDR1 reads SGHAT; CDR2 reads FQNNGV. V dropped 1 base and J dropped 7; count of bases not matched to a gene: 8. The CDR3: CASSLVLTGVSGYTF. In DNA form, the CDR3 reads TGTGCCAGCAGCTTAGTCTTGACAGGGGTCTCTGGCTACACCTTC.

V usage is TRBV18 and J usage is TRBJ2-6, with D uncertain. Deletions cut 3 bases from V and 4 bases from J, with 19 bases between. The germline V gene encodes CDR1 KGHSH and CDR2 LQKENI. This CDR3 region has 18 residues. The CDR3 here is CASSPYVPSNGGANVLTF. The CDR3 DNA reads as TGTGCCAGCTCACCGTATGTCCCATCGAACGGGGGGGCCAACGTCCTGACTTTC.

The CDR3 region has the DNA TGCGCCAGCAGCTATGGGGCTAATCAGCCCCAGCATTTT. Protein sequence: CASSYGANQPQHF. The genes are TRBV5-1 and TRBJ1-5, with D tentatively TRBD1 (5 bases). Germline CDR1 is SGHRS and CDR2 is YFSETQ. There are 13 residues in the CDR3. V was cut by 3 bases and J by 4 bases, with 8 bases left in between.

The chain links TRBV9 to TRBJ2-1; a weak D match, TRBD1 (6 bases). V lost 2 bases, J lost 4 bases, and 16 bases lay in between. The CDR3 has 16 amino acids. Germline CDR1 and CDR2: SGDLS and YYNGEE. The CDR3 DNA reads as TGTGCCAGCAGCGTCGTAGCGACAGGCAGGTACAATGAGCAGTTCTTC. Translating it yields CASSVVATGRYNEQFF. Drawing the rest from reference TRBV9 and TRBJ2-1, the complete variable domain is DSGVTQTPKHLITATGQRVTLRCSPRSGDLSVYWYQQSLDQGLQFLIQYYNGEERAKGNILERFSAQQFPDLHSELNLSSLELGDSALYFCASSVVATGRYNEQFFGPGTRLTVL.

The chain has TRBV11-1 and TRBJ1-1, with D possibly being TRBD1 (5 bases). The V gene's germline CDR1 is SGHAT and CDR2 FQDESV (reference sequence). This CDR3 has 17 residues. With 5 bases removed from V and 1 base from J, the gap between germline ends came to 20 bases. CDR3 bases: TGTGCCAGCAGCGCCTCAACCTCGACAGATCAGAACACTGAAGCTTTCTTT. Translation: CASSASTSTDQNTEAFF.

The V gene is TRBV5-8, the J gene TRBJ2-1; 7 bases align to TRBD2. Germline values: CDR1 SGHTS, CDR2 YDEGEE. V was clipped by 10 bases and J by 3 bases; unmatched bases: 13. The CDR3 runs 15 residues. The CDR3 here is CAAGIAGSDYNEQFF. As DNA, the CDR3 is TGTGCCGCCGGGATAGCGGGTTCCGACTACAATGAGCAGTTCTTC.

The rearrangement joins TRBV7-9 to TRBJ2-5; 7 bases are a match to TRBD1. Looked up from germline, CDR1 is SEHNR and CDR2 is FQNEAQ (reference sequence). V lost 5 bases to trimming and J lost 2 bases; unmatched junction nucleotides: 5. CDR3 size: 14 residues. The CDR3 loop is CASSQQGSQETQYF. The CDR3 coding sequence is TGTGCCAGCAGCCAACAGGGGAGTCAAGAGACCCAGTACTTC.

The rearrangement joins TRBV2 to TRBJ2-7; TRBD1 is a possible D gene (6 bases). CDR1 SNHLY and CDR2 FYNNEI come from the germline V gene. The CDR3 is 13 amino acids. The V and J ends lost 2 bases and 5 bases respectively, with 10 bases between them. The CDR3 coding sequence is TGTGCCAGCAGTGAACGGAACAGGGACGAGCAGTACTTC. This encodes CASSERNRDEQYF.

To note about this clone: At the DNA level, this CDR3 is encoded by other sequences in the same sample as well. The chain joins TRBV28 to TRBJ1-2; D uncertain. Trimming removed 2 bases from V and 3 bases from J, with 4 bases in between. CDR3 size: 12 residues. The germline CDR1 and CDR2 sequences are MDHEN and SYDVKM. The CDR3 DNA follows: TGTGCCAGCAGTTTAGCGGACTATGGCTACACCTTC. Translated: CASSLADYGYTF.

The chain employs TRBV6-5 and TRBJ2-7; weak D call: TRBD2 (5 bases). The germline gives CDR1 MNHEY, CDR2 SVGAGI. The CDR3 has 15 amino acids. The V gene lost 4 bases and the J gene lost 0 bases, with 13 bases spanning the gap. CDR3 DNA: TGTGCCAGCAGTTTTAAGCGGCCGTCCTCCTACGAGCAGTACTTC. It is translated as CASSFKRPSSYEQYF.

The CDR3 region has the DNA TGTGCCAGCAGCACCCCTAGCGGGAGGTTGTCCGGGGAGCTGTTTTTT. This codes for CASSTPSGRLSGELFF. This chain uses TRBV7-6 with TRBJ2-2; TRBD2 aligns across 11 bases. V was pared by 5 bases and J by 6 bases, with 8 bases of the junction left unmatched. Germline V CDR1 and CDR2: SGHVS, FNYEAQ. CDR3 length equals 16 residues. Looking up the rest from reference TRBV7-6 and TRBJ2-2 gives the full variable domain: GAGVSQSPRYKVTKRGQDVALRCDPISGHVSLYWYRQALGQGPEFLTYFNYEAQQDKSGLPNDRFSAERPEGSISTLTIQRTEQRDSAMYRCASSTPSGRLSGELFFGEGSRLTVL.

This sequence joins TRBV6-1 and TRBJ2-7; D is possibly TRBD1 (6 bases). Germline V gives CDR1 MNHNS, CDR2 SASEGT. V was shortened by 6 bases and J by 1 base, with 16 bases between the two germline ends. This CDR3 contains 15 residues. The CDR3 DNA is TGTGCCAGCAGATTAACACAGGGTCTATCCTACGAGCAGTACTTC. Amino acid sequence: CASRLTQGLSYEQYF.

The V and J genes are TRBV6-1 and TRBJ1-1; the D is unclear. Germline V gene sequence: CDR1 MNHNS, CDR2 SASEGT. Trimming left V 2 bases short and J 4 bases short, with 11 bases between. CDR3 size: 14 residues. The CDR3: CASSERPASTEAFF. Written as DNA, the CDR3 is TGTGCCAGCAGTGAAAGGCCTGCGAGCACTGAAGCTTTCTTT.

The chain is built from TRBV25-1 and TRBJ2-7; 8 bases map to TRBD1. Germline V gene sequence: CDR1 MGHDK, CDR2 SYGVNS. V lost 2 bases to trimming and J lost 6 bases; unmatched junction nucleotides: 15. The CDR3 has 17 residues. The CDR3 reads CASSERNPSDRGGEQYF. The CDR3 DNA follows: TGTGCCAGCAGTGAACGCAACCCCTCAGACAGGGGCGGCGAGCAGTACTTC.

The CDR3 loop is CASSPSSGRALGTDTQYF. As DNA, the CDR3 is TGTGCCAGCAGTCCCTCTAGCGGGAGGGCCCTCGGCACAGATACGCAGTATTTT. V usage is TRBV28 and J usage is TRBJ2-3; 12 nucleotides line up with TRBD2. With V trimmed by 5 bases and J by 1 base, 10 bases remained unmatched. Looked up from germline, CDR1 is MDHEN and CDR2 is SYDVKM. This CDR3 region has 18 residues.

The V call is TRBV13, the J call TRBJ2-1, with D unclear. The CDR3 totals 13 residues. Trimming pared 4 bases from V and 7 bases from J, leaving 11 bases between. CDR1 and CDR2 (germline): PRHDT, FYEKMQ (reference sequence). The CDR3 sequence is CASSSSPSNEQFF. CDR3 coding DNA: TGTGCCAGCAGCTCCTCTCCCAGTAATGAGCAGTTCTTC.

This chain uses TRBV4-1 with TRBJ2-5; maybe TRBD2 (6 bases). Germline lookup yields CDR1 MGHRA and CDR2 YSYEKL. The V end was cut by 0 bases, the J end by 5 bases, with 16 bases between. The CDR3 is 16 amino acids. This CDR3 reads CASSQDSGGPMETQYF. The DNA of the CDR3 is TGCGCCAGCAGCCAAGATTCCGGAGGGCCTATGGAGACCCAGTACTTC.

The V gene is TRBV27, the J gene TRBJ2-7; 10 bases are a match to TRBD2. V was pared by 5 bases and J by 2 bases, with 6 bases of the junction left unmatched. Germline V gene sequence: CDR1 MNHEY, CDR2 SMNVEV (reference sequence). The CDR3 has 15 residues. CDR3 sequence reads: CASSLRSGRAYEQYF. As DNA, the CDR3 is TGTGCCAGCAGTCTCAGGAGCGGGAGGGCCTACGAGCAGTACTTC.